The clone carrying this T cell receptor (beta chain) has only a few counts. Its specificity is unknown. V lost 6 bases and J lost 7, with 18 bases in between. The germline CDR1 and CDR2 sequences are SGHTA and FQGNSA. The CDR3 sequence is 14 residues long. Expressed TCRB transcripts got sequenced, as all isolated RNA was reverse transcribed. Assay: immunoSEQ multiplex PCR; the TCRdb copy retains only in-frame clones and omits some. Among roughly 150,000 clones, around 8% were seen once, and the ten largest hold about 0.9%. It was one heparinised blood draw, averaging approximately 100 mL, that each donor gave. Cell sorting via CD45RO/CCR7/CD25/CD127/CD95/CD27 was performed to obtain CD4+ naive, central memory, regulatory and stem cell-like memory cells. Post-sort purity exceeded 95% for all sorted populations. These data originate in a study of beta chain features in type 1 diabetes. The study, taken as a whole, reports: Any role of HLA type in TCRB rearrangement remained unresolved here. In all four CD4+ subsets, TCRB CDR3 length was significantly, moderately reduced in type 1 diabetes.

The sample consisted of central memory CD4+ T cells from blood. The sequence was obtained from a woman in her forties with type 1 diabetes. The rearrangement joins TRBV7-2 to TRBJ1-2; D perhaps matches TRBD1 (5 bases). This CDR3 is CASSRGRGLSGYTF. The CDR3 coding sequence is TGTGCCAGCAGTCGTGGAAGGGGTTTATCTGGCTACACCTTC.